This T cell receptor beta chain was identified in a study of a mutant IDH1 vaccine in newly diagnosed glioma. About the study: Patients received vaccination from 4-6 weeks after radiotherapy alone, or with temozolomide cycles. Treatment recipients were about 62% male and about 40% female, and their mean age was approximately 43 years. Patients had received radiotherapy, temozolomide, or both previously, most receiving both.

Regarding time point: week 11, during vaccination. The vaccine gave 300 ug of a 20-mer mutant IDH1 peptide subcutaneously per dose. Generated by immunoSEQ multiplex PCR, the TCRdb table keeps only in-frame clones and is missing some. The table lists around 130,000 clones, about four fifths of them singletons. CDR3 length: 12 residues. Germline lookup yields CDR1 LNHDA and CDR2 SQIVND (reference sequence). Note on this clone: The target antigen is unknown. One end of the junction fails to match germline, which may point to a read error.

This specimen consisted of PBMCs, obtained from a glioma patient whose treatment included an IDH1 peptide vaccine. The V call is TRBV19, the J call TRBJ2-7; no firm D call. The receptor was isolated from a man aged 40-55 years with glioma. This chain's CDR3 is CATRAASGLKDF. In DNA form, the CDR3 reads TGTGCCACTCGCGCGGCATCGGGCCTCAAGGACTTC.